Reported below is one T cell receptor beta chain. Its matching antigen is unknown. This specimen belongs to a study of glioma-infiltrating T cells after dendritic cell vaccination. Whole-study results and caveats: Few patients contributed both blood and tumor specimens.

TCRB CDR3 was amplified from 2 ug genomic DNA or less. Some clones are missing from TCRdb's copy, which holds only in-frame ones; the method was immunoSEQ multiplex PCR. The sample contains some 100,000 clones, 70% to 90% of which appear only once. Germline loops: CDR1 SGHRS, CDR2 YFSETQ. The CDR3 length is 14 residues. V lost 0 bases and J lost 6, with 12 bases in between. This receptor was taken from a human donor with glioblastoma. The sequenced sample was blood, obtained before dendritic cell vaccination. This chain uses TRBV5-1 with TRBJ1-1, with no clear D. CDR3 in amino acids: CASSLAGREAEAFF. CDR3 in DNA: TGCGCCAGCAGCTTGGCCGGACGGGAGGCTGAAGCTTTCTTT.